This TCR beta chain was profiled in a study of cytomegalovirus exposure and HLA in healthy donors. Study-wide results and limits: In a later analysis, HLA-C alleles had the fewest associated TCRs, DRB1 alleles the most. The study had only CMV serostatus as immune exposure information.

Vbeta (60) and Jbeta (13) primers were used in the PCR. Study processing details: Unique TCR beta chains totaled some 88 million in a later count, with approximately 11 million of them shared. Profiled with immunoSEQ multiplex PCR; TCRdb holds only in-frame clones, not every one. V and J calls and clone size are those listed in that table; D and trimming were worked out from the DNA. This table holds under 250,000 clones, approximately 83% found once. For this clone: Antigen specificity is unknown.

Nominal health characterized the donors when sampled, though unrecorded immune exposures were likely. There are 13 residues in the CDR3. Germline V gene data show CDR1 as SGHTA and CDR2 as FQGNSA. The germline V and J ends were trimmed by 5 bases and 5 bases, with 12 bases remaining between them. The chain joins TRBV7-2 to TRBJ2-5, with a weak D call TRBD2 (5 bases). The sequence was obtained from a woman aged 50 to 65 in good health and CMV-seropositive. Sequenced sample: PBMCs. CDR3 loop: CASSPRGSETQYF. CDR3 sequence (DNA): TGTGCCAGCAGCCCCCGGGGATCGGAGACCCAGTACTTC.